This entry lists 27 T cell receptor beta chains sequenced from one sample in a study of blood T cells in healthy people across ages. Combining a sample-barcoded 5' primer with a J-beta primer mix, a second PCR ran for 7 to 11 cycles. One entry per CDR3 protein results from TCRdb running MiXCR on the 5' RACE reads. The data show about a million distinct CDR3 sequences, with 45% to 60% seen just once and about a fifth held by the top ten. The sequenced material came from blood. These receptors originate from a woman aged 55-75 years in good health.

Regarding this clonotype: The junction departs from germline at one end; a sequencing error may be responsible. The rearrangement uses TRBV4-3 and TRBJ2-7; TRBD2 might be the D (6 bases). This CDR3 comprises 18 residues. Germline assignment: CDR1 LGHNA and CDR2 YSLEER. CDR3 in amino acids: CASNQGVGVGWRGDEQYF. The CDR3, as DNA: TGCGCCAGCAACCAAGGAGTGGGGGTAGGATGGAGGGGTGACGAGCAGTACTTC.

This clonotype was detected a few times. CDR3 nucleotides: TGCAGCGTTGCTGCGGTTTCTGGGGCCAACGTCCTGACTTTC. As protein: CSVAAVSGANVLTF. V and J are TRBV29-1 and TRBJ2-6; D unclear. The ends were cut back, 4 bases at V and 1 base at J, with 8 bases in the middle. The V gene's germline CDR1 is SQVTM and CDR2 ANQGSEA. This CDR3 has 14 residues.

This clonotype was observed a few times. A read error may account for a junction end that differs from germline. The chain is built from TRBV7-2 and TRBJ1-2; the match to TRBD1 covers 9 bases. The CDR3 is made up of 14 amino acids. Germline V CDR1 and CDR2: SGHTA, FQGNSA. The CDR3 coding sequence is TGTGCAAGCAGCTTCGGGACAGGGTACGCTGGCTACACCTTC. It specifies CASSFGTGYAGYTF.

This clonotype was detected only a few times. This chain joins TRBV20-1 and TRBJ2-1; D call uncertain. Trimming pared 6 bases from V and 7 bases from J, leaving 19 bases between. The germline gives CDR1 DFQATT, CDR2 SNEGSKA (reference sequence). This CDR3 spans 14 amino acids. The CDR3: CSAPRLYGGNEQFF. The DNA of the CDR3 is TGCAGTGCACCACGACTCTATGGTGGGAATGAGCAGTTCTTC.

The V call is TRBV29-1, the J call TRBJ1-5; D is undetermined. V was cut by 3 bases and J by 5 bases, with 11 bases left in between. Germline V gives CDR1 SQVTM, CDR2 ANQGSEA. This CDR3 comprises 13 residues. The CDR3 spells CSVEAGYDQPQHF. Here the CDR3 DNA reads TGCAGCGTTGAGGCAGGTTACGATCAGCCCCAGCATTTT.

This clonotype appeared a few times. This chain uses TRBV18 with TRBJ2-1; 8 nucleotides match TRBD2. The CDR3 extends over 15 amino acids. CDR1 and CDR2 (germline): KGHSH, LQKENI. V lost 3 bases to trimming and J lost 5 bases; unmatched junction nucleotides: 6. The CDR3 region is CASSPRGTRNNEQFF. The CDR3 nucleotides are TGTGCCAGCTCACCGAGAGGGACTAGGAACAATGAGCAGTTCTTC.

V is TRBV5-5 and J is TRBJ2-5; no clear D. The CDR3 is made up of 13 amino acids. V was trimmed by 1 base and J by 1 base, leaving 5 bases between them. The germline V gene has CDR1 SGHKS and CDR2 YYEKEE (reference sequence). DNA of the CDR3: TGTGCCAGCAGCTTGTTTATCCAAGAGACCCAGTACTTC. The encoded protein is CASSLFIQETQYF.

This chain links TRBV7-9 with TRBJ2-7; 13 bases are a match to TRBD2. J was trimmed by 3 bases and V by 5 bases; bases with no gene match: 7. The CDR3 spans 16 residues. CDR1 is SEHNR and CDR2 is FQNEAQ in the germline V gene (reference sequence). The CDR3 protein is CASSPRTSGSIYEQYF. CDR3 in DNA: TGTGCCAGCAGCCCCCGGACTAGCGGGAGTATCTACGAGCAGTACTTC. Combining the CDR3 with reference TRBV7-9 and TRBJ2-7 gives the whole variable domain DTGVSQNPRHKITKRGQNVTFRCDPISEHNRLYWYRQTLGQGPEFLTYFQNEAQLEKSRLLSDRFSAERPKGSFSTLEIQRTEQGDSAMYLCASSPRTSGSIYEQYFGPGTRLTVT.

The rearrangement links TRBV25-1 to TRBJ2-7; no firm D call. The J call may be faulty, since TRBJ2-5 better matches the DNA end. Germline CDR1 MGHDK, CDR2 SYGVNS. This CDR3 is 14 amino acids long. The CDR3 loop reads CASSEYRDAETQYF. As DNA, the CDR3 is TGTGCCAGCAGTGAATATAGGGATGCGGAGACCCAGTACTTC.

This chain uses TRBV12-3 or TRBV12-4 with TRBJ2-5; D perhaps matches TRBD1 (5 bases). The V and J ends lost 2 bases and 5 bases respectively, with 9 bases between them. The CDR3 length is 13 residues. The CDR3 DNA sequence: TGTGCCAGCAGTTTACAAAACAGGGAGACCCAGTACTTC. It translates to CASSLQNRETQYF.

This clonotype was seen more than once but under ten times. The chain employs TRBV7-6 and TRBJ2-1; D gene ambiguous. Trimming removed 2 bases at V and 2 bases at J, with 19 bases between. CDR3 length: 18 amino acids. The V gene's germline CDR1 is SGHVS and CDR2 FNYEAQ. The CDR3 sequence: CASSLTAPTRMPYNEQFF. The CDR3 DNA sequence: TGTGCCAGCAGCTTAACGGCCCCAACAAGGATGCCCTACAATGAGCAGTTCTTC.

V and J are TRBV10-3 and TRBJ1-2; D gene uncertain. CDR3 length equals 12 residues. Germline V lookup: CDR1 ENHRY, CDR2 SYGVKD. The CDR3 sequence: CASRITQGGYTF. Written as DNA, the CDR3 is TGTGCAAGCAGGATAACCCAAGGCGGCTACACCTTC.

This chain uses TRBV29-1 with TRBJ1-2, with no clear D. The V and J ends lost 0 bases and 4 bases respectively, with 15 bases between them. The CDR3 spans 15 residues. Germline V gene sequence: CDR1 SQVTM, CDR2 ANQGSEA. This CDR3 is CSVEESSSYGYGYTF. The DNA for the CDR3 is TGCAGCGTTGAAGAATCATCGTCGTATGGCTATGGCTACACCTTC.

CDR3 sequence: CSARVERGTSYNEQYF. The CDR3 DNA is TGCAGTGCTAGAGTAGAGCGGGGGACCTCCTACAATGAGCAGTACTTC. The chain recombines TRBV20-1 with TRBJ2-7; 8 bases map to TRBD2. J was trimmed by 7 bases and V by 1 base; bases with no gene match: 15. The CDR3 is 16 amino acids. Germline V gene sequence: CDR1 DFQATT, CDR2 SNEGSKA (reference sequence).

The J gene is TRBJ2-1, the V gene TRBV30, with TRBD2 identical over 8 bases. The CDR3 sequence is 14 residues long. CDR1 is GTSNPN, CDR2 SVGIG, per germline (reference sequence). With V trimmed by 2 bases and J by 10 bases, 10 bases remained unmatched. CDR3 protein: CAWSFGRAAYEQFF. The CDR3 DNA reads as TGTGCCTGGAGTTTCGGGAGGGCCGCCTACGAGCAGTTCTTC.

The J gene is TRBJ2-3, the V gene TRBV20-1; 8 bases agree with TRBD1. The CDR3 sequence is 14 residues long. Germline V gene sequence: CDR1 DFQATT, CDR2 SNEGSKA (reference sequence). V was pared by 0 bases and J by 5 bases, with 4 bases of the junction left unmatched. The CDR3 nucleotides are TGCAGTGCTAGAGATCCAGGGGGCTTAGATACGCAGTATTTT. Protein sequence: CSARDPGGLDTQYF.

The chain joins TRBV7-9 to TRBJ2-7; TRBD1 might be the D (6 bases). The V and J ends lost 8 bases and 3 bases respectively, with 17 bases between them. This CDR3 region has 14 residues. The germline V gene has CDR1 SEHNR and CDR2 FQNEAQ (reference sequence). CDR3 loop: CASHRVTLDYEQYF. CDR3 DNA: TGTGCCAGCCACAGGGTCACCTTAGACTACGAGCAGTACTTC. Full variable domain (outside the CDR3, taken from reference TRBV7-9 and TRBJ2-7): DTGVSQNPRHKITKRGQNVTFRCDPISEHNRLYWYRQTLGQGPEFLTYFQNEAQLEKSRLLSDRFSAERPKGSFSTLEIQRTEQGDSAMYLCASHRVTLDYEQYFGPGTRLTVT.

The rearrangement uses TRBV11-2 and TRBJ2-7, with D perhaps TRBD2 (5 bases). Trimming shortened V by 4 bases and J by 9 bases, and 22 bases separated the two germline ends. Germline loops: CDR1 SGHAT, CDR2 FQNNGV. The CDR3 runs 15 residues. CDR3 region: CASSSHGEIGTLQYF. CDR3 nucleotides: TGTGCCAGCAGCTCCCACGGGGAGATCGGCACTTTGCAGTACTTC.

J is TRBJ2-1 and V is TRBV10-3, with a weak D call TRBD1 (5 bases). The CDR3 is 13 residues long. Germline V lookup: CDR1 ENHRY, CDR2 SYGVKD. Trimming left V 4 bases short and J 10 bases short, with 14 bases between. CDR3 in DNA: TGTGCCATCAGTGCCTCTTCTAGGGGAGAGCAGTTCTTC. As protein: CAISASSRGEQFF.

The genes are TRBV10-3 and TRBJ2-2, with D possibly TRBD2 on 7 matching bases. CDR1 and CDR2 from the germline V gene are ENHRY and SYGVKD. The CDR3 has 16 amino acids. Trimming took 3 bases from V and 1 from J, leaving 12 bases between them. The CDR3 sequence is CAISEGGGLNTGELFF. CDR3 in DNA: TGTGCCATCAGTGAAGGGGGAGGGCTGAACACCGGGGAGCTGTTTTTT.

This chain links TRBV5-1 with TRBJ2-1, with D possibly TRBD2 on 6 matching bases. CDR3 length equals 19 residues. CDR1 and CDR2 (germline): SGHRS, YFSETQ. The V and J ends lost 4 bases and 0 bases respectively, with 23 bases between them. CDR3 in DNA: TGCGCCAGCAGCCCCGTGGGGGGTTTTAGCGGAAACTCCTACAATGAGCAGTTCTTC. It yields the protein CASSPVGGFSGNSYNEQFF.

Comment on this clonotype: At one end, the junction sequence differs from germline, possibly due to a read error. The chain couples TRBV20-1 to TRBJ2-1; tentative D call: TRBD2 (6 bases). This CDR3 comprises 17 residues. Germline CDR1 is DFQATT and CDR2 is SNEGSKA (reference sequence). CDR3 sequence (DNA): TGCAGTGCTAGGGACGATTATCGGGAGATCATGTACAAGGAGCAGTTCTTC. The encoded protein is CSARDDYREIMYKEQFF.

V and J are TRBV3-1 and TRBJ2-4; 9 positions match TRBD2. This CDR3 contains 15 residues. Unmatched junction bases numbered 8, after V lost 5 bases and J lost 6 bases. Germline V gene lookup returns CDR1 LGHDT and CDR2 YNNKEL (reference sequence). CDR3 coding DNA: TGTGCCAGCAGCGGCGACCTAGCGGGATTAAACATTCAGTACTTC. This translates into CASSGDLAGLNIQYF.

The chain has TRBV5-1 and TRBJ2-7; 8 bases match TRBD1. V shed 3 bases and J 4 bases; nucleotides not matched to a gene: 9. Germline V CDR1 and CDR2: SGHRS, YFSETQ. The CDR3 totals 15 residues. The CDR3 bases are TGCGCCAGCAGCTGGGGGACAGGAGGCGTTTACGAGCAGTACTTC. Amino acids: CASSWGTGGVYEQYF.

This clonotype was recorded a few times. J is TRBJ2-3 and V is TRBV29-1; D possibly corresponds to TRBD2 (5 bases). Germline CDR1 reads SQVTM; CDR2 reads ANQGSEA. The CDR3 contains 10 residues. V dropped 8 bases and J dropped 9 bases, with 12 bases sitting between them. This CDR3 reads CSSAADTQYF. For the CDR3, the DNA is TGCAGCTCGGCAGCGGACACGCAGTATTTT.

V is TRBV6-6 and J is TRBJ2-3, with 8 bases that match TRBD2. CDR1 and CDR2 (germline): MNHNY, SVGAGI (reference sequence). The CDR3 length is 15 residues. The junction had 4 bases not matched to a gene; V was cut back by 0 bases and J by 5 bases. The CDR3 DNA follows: TGTGCCAGCAGTTACTCGAGCGGGAGAGGAGATACGCAGTATTTT. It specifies CASSYSSGRGDTQYF.

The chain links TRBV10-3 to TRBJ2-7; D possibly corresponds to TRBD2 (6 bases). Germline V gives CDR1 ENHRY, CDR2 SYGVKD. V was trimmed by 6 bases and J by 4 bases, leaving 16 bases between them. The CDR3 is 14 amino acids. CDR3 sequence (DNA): TGTGCCATCAGCCGGGGGATGGGGAAATACGAGCAGTACTTC. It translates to CAISRGMGKYEQYF.